This TCR beta chain appears in the sequencing data of a study of T cell repertoires in cytomegalovirus infection. Looking at the study overall: It was the public TCR beta signatures that indicated both CMV infection and matching HLA type. Notes on the study in general: People with CMV and the relevant HLA were identified by cumulative public TCR beta family frequency. There were HLA-C-restricted CMV-specific TCR beta clonotypes dominating the ex vivo response.

This clonotype was observed once. Its antigen is not identified. V was shortened by 5 bases and J by 0 bases, with 8 bases between the two germline ends. From germline, CDR1 is SGHDN and CDR2 FVKESK. This CDR3 is 13 amino acids long. MiXCR, applied by TCRdb to the reads, yields one record per CDR3 protein. The profile shows fewer than 250,000 distinct CDR3 sequences, roughly 22% of them singletons. Sequenced sample: CD8+ T cells from PBMCs. The rearrangement joins TRBV14 to TRBJ2-7, with D hard to call. This receptor was taken from a human donor in good health (CMV status not recorded). Some clones in this sample may be carry-over from other donors' samples. CDR3 loop: CASSSRNSYEQYF. CDR3 nucleotide sequence: TGTGCCAGCAGCAGCAGGAACTCCTACGAGCAGTACTTC. The whole variable domain, remainder taken from reference TRBV14 and TRBJ2-7, is EAGVTQFPSHSVIEKGQTVTLRCDPISGHDNLYWYRRVMGKEIKFLLHFVKESKQDESGMPNNRFLAERTGGTYSTLKVQPAELEDSGVYFCASSSRNSYEQYFGPGTRLTVT.